These T cell receptor beta chains were read from a single sample in a study of T-cell reconstitution after alpha-beta-depleted transplantation in children. TCRdb redid the calling of the PCR reads with MiXCR, one entry per CDR3 protein. The sample includes approximately 520,000 distinct CDR3 sequences, over 9.5% of them seen just once. The sequencing used PBMCs, mostly from graft donor cells, collected 180 days after TCRalphabeta/CD19-depleted stem cell transplant. The source of these receptors is a female patient aged 2-9 years who had a stem cell transplant for aplastic anemia, so the T cells may come from the graft donor. The CDR3 runs from the conserved cysteine through the conserved F or W.

TRBV12-5	TRBJ1-3	CASGFSPRGPGNTIYF
TRBV9	TRBJ2-3	CASSVTPLAGAPDTQYF
TRBV19	TRBJ1-1	CASSATGVNTEAFF
TRBV7-2	TRBJ2-3	CASSLRAGVTDTQYF
TRBV20-1	TRBJ1-6	CSARDESQGIRISPLHF
TRBV4-3	TRBJ1-1	CASSQLRGLGNTEAFF
TRBV6-2/TRBV6-3	TRBJ1-2	CASSYGQYYGYTF
TRBV7-2	TRBJ1-4	CASSTDRGGEKLFF
TRBV6-2/TRBV6-3	TRBJ2-7	CASSYRLGHITTDEYF
TRBV7-2	TRBJ2-3	CASSLSLGGRADTQYF
TRBV11-3	TRBJ1-2	CASSIVAWGATNYGYTF
TRBV6-5	TRBJ1-1	CASGRKEAFF
TRBV19	TRBJ2-7	CDPPFYEQYF
TRBV20-1	TRBJ2-7	CSARTGGPTVEQYF
TRBV20-1	TRBJ2-2	CSASRVQGAGTGELFF
TRBV6-5	TRBJ1-1	CASSSPPGEAFF
TRBV28	TRBJ2-5	CASSSAQGGETQYF
TRBV28	TRBJ2-2	CASSTYRWGIGTGELFF